This T cell receptor (beta chain) was recovered during a study of CD8 T cells in ankylosing spondylitis. Whole-study results and caveats: Some of the motif variants had earlier been found in reactive arthritis patients' fluid and blood. Disease-associated clonotypes exhibited CD8+ identity and were relatively infrequent in peripheral blood.

Note on this clonotype: As yet, its antigen is unknown.

Germline V gives CDR1 DFQATT, CDR2 SNEGSKA (reference sequence). There are 16 residues in the CDR3. The V end was cut by 4 bases, the J end by 4 bases, with 22 bases between. TCRdb fed the 5' RACE reads into MiXCR, producing one record per CDR3 protein. The data show 300,000 to 350,000 distinct CDR3 sequences, more than 9% seen once. This sequence was found in a female donor with ankylosing spondylitis or in good health (not recorded which). Sequencing used blood, either unsorted or a sorted T cell fraction (not recorded which). V usage is TRBV20-1 and J usage is TRBJ1-1; maybe TRBD1 (5 bases). DNA for the CDR3: TGCAGTGCTATAAGGGTCCCGGGGCGGTTCGGCACTGAAGCTTTCTTT. This codes for CSAIRVPGRFGTEAFF.